The 18 T cell receptor beta chains below come from one sample, sequenced in a study of blood T cell repertoires in COVID-19. Method: immunoSEQ multiplex PCR; TCRdb's copy keeps in-frame clones and lacks some. The data contain approximately 210,000 clones, around four fifths of them singletons. The source material was peripheral blood. These receptors came from a woman in her 70s with active or convalescent COVID-19.

This CDR3 reads CASSLSGTGTTDTQYF. The CDR3 DNA reads as TGCGCCAGCAGCTTGTCGGGGACAGGTACTACAGATACGCAGTATTTT. The chain carries TRBV5-1 and TRBJ2-3; the match to TRBD1 covers 8 bases. This CDR3 spans 16 amino acids. The trim removed 1 base at V and 3 bases at J, leaving 7 bases unmatched. Germline V gene lookup returns CDR1 SGHRS and CDR2 YFSETQ. Full variable domain (outside the CDR3, taken from reference TRBV5-1 and TRBJ2-3): KAGVTQTPRYLIKTRGQQVTLSCSPISGHRSVSWYQQTPGQGLQFLFEYFSETQRNKGNFPGRFSGRQFSNSRSEMNVSTLELGDSALYLCASSLSGTGTTDTQYFGPGTRLTVL.

The gene calls are TRBV5-6 and TRBJ1-1; D is undetermined. This CDR3 is 13 amino acids long. Germline CDR1 reads SGHDT; CDR2 reads YYEEEE. The V end was cut by 0 bases, the J end by 7 bases, with 10 bases between. The CDR3 DNA reads as TGTGCCAGCAGCTTGGGGAGGACGGATGAAGCTTTCTTT. Amino acids: CASSLGRTDEAFF.

This chain links TRBV7-9 with TRBJ1-1; 9 bases match TRBD1. Germline CDR1 reads SEHNR; CDR2 reads FQNEAQ (reference sequence). The V segment lost 4 bases and the J segment 7 bases; nucleotides outside the gene matches: 7. This CDR3 has 14 amino acids. The CDR3 DNA reads TGTGCCAGCAGCTACCAACAGGGGGCCGGTGAAGCTTTCTTT. This sequence encodes CASSYQQGAGEAFF.

This sequence joins TRBV30 and TRBJ1-1; 7 bases match TRBD1. This CDR3 contains 15 residues. Germline loops: CDR1 GTSNPN, CDR2 SVGIG (reference sequence). With 4 bases clipped from V and 3 bases from J, the junction kept 11 bases outside the gene matches. The CDR3 DNA reads TGTGCCTGGATTCCCGACAGGGTTAGGTACACTGAAGCTTTCTTT. Protein product: CAWIPDRVRYTEAFF.

The J gene is TRBJ1-1, the V gene TRBV6-5; TRBD1 matches at 7 bases. CDR3 size: 11 residues. Trimming removed 6 bases from V and 8 bases from J; junction bases left unmatched: 3. Germline assignment: CDR1 MNHEY and CDR2 SVGAGI. The CDR3 is CASRTTGEAFF. CDR3 DNA sequence: TGTGCCAGCAGAACGACAGGGGAAGCTTTCTTT.

V gene TRBV28 combines with J gene TRBJ1-2; D possibly corresponds to TRBD1 (6 bases). The V end was cut by 1 base, the J end by 5 bases, with 11 bases between. There are 14 residues in the CDR3. Germline V gene data show CDR1 as MDHEN and CDR2 as SYDVKM. For the CDR3, the DNA is TGTGCCAGCAGTTTATTGGCAGGGGAGTATGGCTACACCTTC. Protein: CASSLLAGEYGYTF.

The chain employs TRBV21-1 and TRBJ1-5; no DNA check was done on the table's D call, TRBD1. TRBV21-1 is assigned pseudogene status. This CDR3 spans 14 amino acids. CDR3 DNA: TGTGCCAGCAGCACGGGACAGGAGAATCAGCCCCAGCATTTT. Protein: CASSTGQENQPQHF.

This chain links TRBV19 with TRBJ2-1; 12 bases are a match to TRBD2. CDR1 is LNHDA, CDR2 SQIVND, per germline (reference sequence). The CDR3 totals 16 residues. V was pared by 3 bases and J by 11 bases, with 11 bases of the junction left unmatched. The CDR3 is CASSMVTSGRGVQQFF. The CDR3 nucleotides are TGTGCCAGTAGTATGGTGACTAGCGGGAGAGGGGTACAGCAGTTCTTC.

This clone was recorded once. This chain uses TRBV9 with TRBJ2-2, with D uncertain. With 0 bases removed from V and 0 bases from J, the gap between germline ends came to 6 bases. The CDR3 is made up of 15 amino acids. Per the germline V gene, CDR1 is SGDLS and CDR2 is YYNGEE. DNA of the CDR3: TGTGCCAGCAGCGTAGACGGAGCGAACACCGGGGAGCTGTTTTTT. Protein sequence: CASSVDGANTGELFF.

The sample holds one count of this clone. This chain connects TRBV19 to TRBJ1-1, with 8 positions matching TRBD1. V lost 4 bases to trimming and J lost 8 bases; unmatched junction nucleotides: 6. Germline V CDR1 and CDR2: LNHDA, SQIVND (reference sequence). This CDR3 has 13 amino acids. The CDR3 DNA is TGTGCCAGTAGTAACAGGGGGGGTACAGAAGCTTTCTTT. It specifies CASSNRGGTEAFF.

In its sample, this clone was seen a few times. The chain uses TRBV5-6 and TRBJ2-1; weak D call: TRBD2 (5 bases). The germline V gene encodes CDR1 SGHDT and CDR2 YYEEEE. V was clipped by 7 bases and J by 5 bases, with 13 bases between them. CDR3 length: 13 residues. DNA of the CDR3: TGTGCCAGCGGCGGGCAGGTGCACAATGAGCAGTTCTTC. It yields the protein CASGGQVHNEQFF.

The chain carries TRBV7-9 and TRBJ1-2; 7 positions match TRBD1. Per germline, CDR1 SEHNR and CDR2 FQNEAQ (reference sequence). The CDR3 has 14 amino acids. V lost 5 bases to trimming and J lost 4 bases; unmatched junction nucleotides: 7. CDR3 residues: CASSPRRDSYGYTF. CDR3 bases: TGTGCCAGCAGCCCTCGCCGGGACAGCTATGGCTACACCTTC.

The chain uses TRBV12-3 or TRBV12-4 and TRBJ1-2; no firm D call. Trimming left V 6 bases short and J 4 bases short, with 12 bases between. There are 13 residues in the CDR3. Here the CDR3 DNA reads TGTGCCAGCAGCCACGGACTAATCTATGGCTACACCTTC. Translated: CASSHGLIYGYTF.

The chain combines TRBV7-3 with TRBJ2-1; TRBD2 aligns across 10 bases. The CDR3 loop spans 17 amino acids. Trimming at V came to 4 bases and at J to 6 bases, leaving 12 bases not matched to a gene. The germline gives CDR1 SGHTA, CDR2 FQGTGA. The CDR3 nucleotides are TGTGCCAGCAGCTCGGTTAGGCTAGCGGGAGATCGCAATGAGCAGTTCTTC. It codes for CASSSVRLAGDRNEQFF.

CDR3 sequence (DNA): TGTGCCAGCAGGGGGACAGGATCCTACGAGCAGTACTTC. Its translation: CASRGTGSYEQYF. The chain combines TRBV27 with TRBJ2-7, with 8 bases that match TRBD1. CDR1 MNHEY and CDR2 SMNVEV come from the germline V gene (reference sequence). The CDR3 sequence is 13 residues long. The trim removed 6 bases at V and 1 base at J, leaving 2 bases unmatched.

The chain combines TRBV19 with TRBJ1-5; 8 nucleotides match TRBD1. Unmatched junction bases numbered 8, after V lost 4 bases and J lost 6 bases. The length of the CDR3 is 15 residues. Germline V gene sequence: CDR1 LNHDA, CDR2 SQIVND (reference sequence). This CDR3 reads CASSTPRQGPQPQHF. CDR3 sequence (DNA): TGTGCCAGTAGTACTCCCCGACAGGGGCCTCAGCCCCAGCATTTT.

J is TRBJ2-5 and V is TRBV5-1; D gene uncertain. The CDR3 is 14 amino acids. Between the trimmed V and J ends, which lost 0 bases and 2 bases, there was a span of 8 bases. In germline, CDR1 is SGHRS, CDR2 YFSETQ. The chain's CDR3 is CASSLGGRQETQYF. In DNA, the CDR3 is TGCGCCAGCAGCTTGGGCGGTAGGCAAGAGACCCAGTACTTC.

J is TRBJ2-2 and V is TRBV12-5, with D maybe TRBD1 (6 bases). Germline V gene lookup returns CDR1 LGHNT and CDR2 FRNRAP. The CDR3 sequence is 16 residues long. V was clipped by 0 bases and J by 4 bases, with 12 bases between them. This CDR3 is CASGLVLGQLTGELFF. CDR3 coding DNA: TGTGCTAGTGGTTTGGTTCTTGGACAGCTCACCGGGGAGCTGTTTTTT.